Each of the 9 T cell receptor beta chains below was sequenced from the same sample in a study of identical twins. TCRdb processed the 5' RACE reads anew with MiXCR; each CDR3 protein has one entry. This sample has 250,000 or so distinct CDR3 sequences, with roughly an eighth found just once. These records were also assigned to another study, of yellow fever vaccine responses in identical twins.

The sequenced sample consisted of memory (CD45RO+) T cells sorted from blood. All receptors derive from a woman aged 18-29 years in good health.

The CDR3 DNA sequence: TGTGCCAGCAGTATACCGGGACAGGGGAGGGGTGAGCAGTTCTTC. It is translated as CASSIPGQGRGEQFF. The chain links TRBV27 to TRBJ2-1, with 10 bases lining up with TRBD1. Trimming cost V 5 bases and J 9 bases; bases outside gene matches: 10. CDR1 and CDR2 from the germline V gene are MNHEY and SMNVEV (reference sequence). This CDR3 comprises 15 residues.

This chain connects TRBV20-1 to TRBJ1-1, with D hard to call. The CDR3 consists of 14 residues. Germline V gene lookup returns CDR1 DFQATT and CDR2 SNEGSKA (reference sequence). Trimming removed 2 bases from V and 1 base from J, with 11 bases in between. CDR3 bases: TGCAGTGCTAGAAAAGGGTTGGGGAACACTGAAGCTTTCTTT. This translates into CSARKGLGNTEAFF.

The chain uses TRBV19 and TRBJ2-7; no reliable D call. This CDR3 region has 12 residues. Trimming shortened V by 4 bases and J by 6 bases, and 10 bases separated the two germline ends. Germline V CDR1 and CDR2: LNHDA, SQIVND (reference sequence). The CDR3 here is CASSTHGVEQYF. The CDR3 bases are TGTGCCAGTAGTACCCATGGGGTCGAGCAGTACTTC. Looking up the rest from reference TRBV19 and TRBJ2-7 gives the full variable domain: DGGITQSPKYLFRKEGQNVTLSCEQNLNHDAMYWYRQDPGQGLRLIYYSQIVNDFQKGDIAEGYSVSREKKESFPLTVTSAQKNPTAFYLCASSTHGVEQYFGPGTRLTVT.

CDR3 DNA: TGTGCCTGCTCGGGGCGGGGGATCACTTACGAGCAGTACTTC. Amino acid sequence: CACSGRGITYEQYF. The V call is TRBV30, the J call TRBJ2-7; 7 positions match TRBD2. J was trimmed by 4 bases and V by 6 bases; bases with no gene match: 12. This CDR3 is built from 14 residues. Germline-derived CDR1 and CDR2 are GTSNPN and SVGIG (reference sequence). Full variable domain (rest looked up from reference TRBV30 and TRBJ2-7): SQTIHQWPATLVQPVGSPLSLECTVEGTSNPNLYWYRQAAGRGLQLLFYSVGIGQISSEVPQNLSASRPQDRQFILSSKKLLLSDSGFYLCACSGRGITYEQYFGPGTRLTVT.

V usage is TRBV6-1 and J usage is TRBJ2-3, with a tentative D call TRBD1 (6 bases). Germline-derived CDR1 and CDR2 are MNHNS and SASEGT. The CDR3 spans 17 residues. Trimming cost V 5 bases and J 1 base, with 19 bases left between them. CDR3 in amino acids: CASSKSETGTRTDTQYF. The CDR3 DNA reads TGTGCCAGCAGTAAATCCGAGACAGGTACCCGCACAGATACGCAGTATTTT.

The rearrangement links TRBV5-1 to TRBJ2-6; 9 bases match TRBD2. V shed 2 bases, J shed 0 bases, and the junction held 6 bases outside the gene matches. This CDR3 is 18 amino acids long. Germline values: CDR1 SGHRS, CDR2 YFSETQ. DNA of the CDR3: TGCGCCAGCAGCTTTTTGCTAGCGGGGTTCTCTGGGGCCAACGTCCTGACTTTC. Protein product: CASSFLLAGFSGANVLTF.

V usage is TRBV18 and J usage is TRBJ2-1, with unresolved D. In germline, CDR1 is KGHSH, CDR2 LQKENI. This CDR3 comprises 12 residues. V lost 6 bases and J lost 8, with 11 bases in between. CDR3 amino acids: CASSHGRDEQFF. Here the CDR3 DNA reads TGTGCCAGCTCCCACGGTAGGGATGAGCAGTTCTTC.

V and J are TRBV9 and TRBJ2-1; either TRBD1 or TRBD2 may supply D (5 bases each). The CDR3 contains 15 residues. The V gene lost 0 bases and the J gene lost 6 bases, with 13 bases spanning the gap. In germline, CDR1 is SGDLS, CDR2 YYNGEE. CDR3 sequence: CASSVAGLVGNEQFF. The DNA of the CDR3 is TGTGCCAGCAGCGTAGCGGGGCTAGTAGGCAATGAGCAGTTCTTC.

The chain joins TRBV6-6 to TRBJ2-1, with a tentative D call TRBD2 (6 bases). V shed 8 bases and J shed 6 bases, with 14 bases lying between them. The CDR3 has 13 residues. CDR1 and CDR2 from the germline V gene are MNHNY and SVGAGI (reference sequence). CDR3 in amino acids: CASGDRGGNEQFF. Here the CDR3 DNA reads TGTGCCAGCGGGGATAGGGGAGGCAATGAGCAGTTCTTC.